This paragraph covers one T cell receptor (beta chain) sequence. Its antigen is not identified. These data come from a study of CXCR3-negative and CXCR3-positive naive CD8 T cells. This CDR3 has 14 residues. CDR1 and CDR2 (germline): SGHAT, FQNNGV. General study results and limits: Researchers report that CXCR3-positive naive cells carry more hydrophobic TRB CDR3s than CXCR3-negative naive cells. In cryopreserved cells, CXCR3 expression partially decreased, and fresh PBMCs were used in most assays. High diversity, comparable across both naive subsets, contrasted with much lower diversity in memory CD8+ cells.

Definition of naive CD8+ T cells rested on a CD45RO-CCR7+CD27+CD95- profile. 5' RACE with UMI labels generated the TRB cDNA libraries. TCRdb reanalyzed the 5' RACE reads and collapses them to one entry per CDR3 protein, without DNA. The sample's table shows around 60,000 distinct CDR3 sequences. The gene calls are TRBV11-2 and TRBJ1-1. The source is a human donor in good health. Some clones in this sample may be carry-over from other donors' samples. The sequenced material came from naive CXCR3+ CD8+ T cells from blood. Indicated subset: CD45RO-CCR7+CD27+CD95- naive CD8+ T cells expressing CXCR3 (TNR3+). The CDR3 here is CASSLDSGNTEAFF.